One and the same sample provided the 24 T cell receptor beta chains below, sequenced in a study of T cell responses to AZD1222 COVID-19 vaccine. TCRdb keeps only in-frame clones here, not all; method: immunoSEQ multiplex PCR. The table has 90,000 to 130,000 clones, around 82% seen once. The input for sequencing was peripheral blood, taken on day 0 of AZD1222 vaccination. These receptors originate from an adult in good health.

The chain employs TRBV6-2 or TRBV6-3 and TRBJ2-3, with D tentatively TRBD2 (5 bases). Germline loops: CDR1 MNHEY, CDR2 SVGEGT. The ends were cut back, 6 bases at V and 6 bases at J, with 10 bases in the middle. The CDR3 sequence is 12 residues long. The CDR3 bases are TGTGCCAGCAGCCAACTAGGGGATACGCAGTATTTT. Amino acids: CASSQLGDTQYF.

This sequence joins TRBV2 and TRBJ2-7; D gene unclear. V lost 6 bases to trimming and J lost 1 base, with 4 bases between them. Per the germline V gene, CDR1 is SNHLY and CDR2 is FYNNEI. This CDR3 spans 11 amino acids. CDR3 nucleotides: TGTGCCAGCAGCCAATCCTACGAGCAGTACTTC. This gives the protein CASSQSYEQYF.

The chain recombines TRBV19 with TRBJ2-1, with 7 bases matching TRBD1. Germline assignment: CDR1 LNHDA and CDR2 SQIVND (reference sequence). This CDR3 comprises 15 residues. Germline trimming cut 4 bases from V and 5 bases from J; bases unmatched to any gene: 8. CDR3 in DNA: TGTGCCAGTAGTACTAATCCGACAGGGAACAATGAGCAGTTCTTC. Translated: CASSTNPTGNNEQFF.

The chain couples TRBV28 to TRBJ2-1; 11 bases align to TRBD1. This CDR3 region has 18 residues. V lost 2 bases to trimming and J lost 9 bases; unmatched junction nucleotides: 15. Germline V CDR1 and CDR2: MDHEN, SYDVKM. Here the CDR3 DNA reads TGTGCCAGCAGTTTAAGGACAGGGGGCGCGTTTGGGGCCGGTGAGCAGTTCTTC. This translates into CASSLRTGGAFGAGEQFF.

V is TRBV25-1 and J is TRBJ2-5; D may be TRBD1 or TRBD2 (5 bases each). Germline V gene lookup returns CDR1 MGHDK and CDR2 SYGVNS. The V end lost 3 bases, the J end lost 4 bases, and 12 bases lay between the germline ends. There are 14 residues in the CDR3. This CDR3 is CASSDWDRGETQYF. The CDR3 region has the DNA TGTGCCAGCAGTGATTGGGACCGTGGAGAGACCCAGTACTTC.

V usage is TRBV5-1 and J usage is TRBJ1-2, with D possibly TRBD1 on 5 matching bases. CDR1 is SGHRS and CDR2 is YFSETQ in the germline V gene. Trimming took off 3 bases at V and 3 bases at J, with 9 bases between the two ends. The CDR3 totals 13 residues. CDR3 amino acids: CASSWGEDYGYTF. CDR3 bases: TGCGCCAGCAGCTGGGGGGAGGACTATGGCTACACCTTC.

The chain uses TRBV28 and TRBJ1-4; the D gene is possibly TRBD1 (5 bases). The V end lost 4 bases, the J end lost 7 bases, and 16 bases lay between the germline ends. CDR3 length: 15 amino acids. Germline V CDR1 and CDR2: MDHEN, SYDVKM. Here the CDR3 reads CASSSAQGEGEKLFF. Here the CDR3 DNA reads TGTGCCAGCAGTTCCGCTCAAGGGGAAGGTGAAAAACTGTTTTTT.

The CDR3, as DNA: TGTGCCAGCAGCTTAGGCGGCAGGGGTAGCAATCAGCCCCAGCATTTT. Translating gives CASSLGGRGSNQPQHF. This chain connects TRBV7-6 to TRBJ1-5; tentatively, D is TRBD1 (6 bases). Trimming left V 1 base short and J 0 bases short, with 10 bases between. The CDR3 has 16 residues. The V gene's germline CDR1 is SGHVS and CDR2 FNYEAQ.

CDR3 DNA sequence: TGTGCCAGCAGCTCCCACGGGGGGCAGGGTGGCTACACCTTC. It translates to CASSSHGGQGGYTF. The chain joins TRBV3-1 (or the pseudogene TRBV3-2) to TRBJ1-2; D might be TRBD1 (6 bases). The CDR3 has 14 residues. CDR1 and CDR2 (germline): LGHDT, YNNKEL (reference sequence). Between the trimmed V and J ends, which lost 5 bases and 7 bases, there was a span of 17 bases.

The CDR3 sequence is CASRSGGAGNQPQHF. DNA of the CDR3: TGTGCCAGCAGGTCGGGGGGCGCGGGCAATCAGCCCCAGCATTTT. The chain is built from TRBV7-2 and TRBJ1-5; D may be TRBD1 (6 bases). From germline, CDR1 is SGHTA and CDR2 FQGNSA. The CDR3 runs to 15 residues. Trimming took off 6 bases at V and 2 bases at J, with 14 bases between the two ends.

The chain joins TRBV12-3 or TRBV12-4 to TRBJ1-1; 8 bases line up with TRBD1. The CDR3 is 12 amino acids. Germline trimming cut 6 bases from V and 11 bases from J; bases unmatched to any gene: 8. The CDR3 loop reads CASRHGQGAAFF. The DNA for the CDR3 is TGTGCCAGCAGACACGGACAGGGCGCGGCTTTCTTT.

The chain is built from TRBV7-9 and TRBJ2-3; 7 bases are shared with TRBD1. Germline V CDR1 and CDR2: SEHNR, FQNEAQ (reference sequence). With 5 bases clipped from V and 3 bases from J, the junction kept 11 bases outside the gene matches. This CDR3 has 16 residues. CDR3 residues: CASSQYRGLSTDTQYF. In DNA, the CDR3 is TGTGCCAGCAGCCAATACAGGGGTTTATCTACAGATACGCAGTATTTT.

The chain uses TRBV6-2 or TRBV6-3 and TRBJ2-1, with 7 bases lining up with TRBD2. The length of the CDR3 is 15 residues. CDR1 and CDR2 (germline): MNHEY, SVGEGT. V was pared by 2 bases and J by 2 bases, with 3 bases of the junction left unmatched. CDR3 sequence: CASSYGSGAYNEQFF. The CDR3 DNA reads TGTGCCAGCAGTTACGGCAGCGGGGCCTACAATGAGCAGTTCTTC.

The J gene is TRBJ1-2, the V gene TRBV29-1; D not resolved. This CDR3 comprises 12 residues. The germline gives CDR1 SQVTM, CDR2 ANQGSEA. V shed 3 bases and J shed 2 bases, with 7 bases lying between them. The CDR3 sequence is CSVDSTNYGYTF. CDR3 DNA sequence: TGCAGCGTTGATAGTACAAACTATGGCTACACCTTC.

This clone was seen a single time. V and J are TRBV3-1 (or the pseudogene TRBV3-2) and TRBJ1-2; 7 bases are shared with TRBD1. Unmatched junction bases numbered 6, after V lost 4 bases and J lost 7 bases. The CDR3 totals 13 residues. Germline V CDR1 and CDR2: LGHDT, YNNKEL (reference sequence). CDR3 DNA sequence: TGTGCCAGCAGCCCTCGACAGGGCCGTGGCTACACCTTC. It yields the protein CASSPRQGRGYTF.

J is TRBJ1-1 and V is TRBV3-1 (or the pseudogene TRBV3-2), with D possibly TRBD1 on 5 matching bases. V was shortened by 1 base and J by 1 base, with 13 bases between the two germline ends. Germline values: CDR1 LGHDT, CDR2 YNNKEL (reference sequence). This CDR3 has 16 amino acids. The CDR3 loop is CASSQVAAGGNTEAFF. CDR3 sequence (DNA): TGTGCCAGCAGCCAAGTTGCCGCGGGGGGGAACACTGAAGCTTTCTTT.

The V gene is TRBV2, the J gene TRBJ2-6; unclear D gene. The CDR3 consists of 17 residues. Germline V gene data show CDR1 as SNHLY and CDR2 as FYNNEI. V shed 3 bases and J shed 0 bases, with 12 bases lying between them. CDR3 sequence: CASSEGRLDSGANVLTF. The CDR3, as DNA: TGTGCCAGCAGTGAGGGCAGGCTAGACTCTGGGGCCAACGTCCTGACTTTC.

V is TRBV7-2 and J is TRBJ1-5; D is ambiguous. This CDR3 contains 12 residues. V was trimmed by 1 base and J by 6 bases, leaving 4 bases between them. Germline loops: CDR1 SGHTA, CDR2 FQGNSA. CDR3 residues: CASSLESQPQHF. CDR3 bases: TGTGCCAGCAGCTTAGAGAGTCAGCCCCAGCATTTT.

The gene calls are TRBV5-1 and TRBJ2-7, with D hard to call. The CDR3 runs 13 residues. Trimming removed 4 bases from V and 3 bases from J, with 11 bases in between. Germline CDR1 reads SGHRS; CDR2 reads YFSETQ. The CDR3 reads CASSQQVGYEQYF. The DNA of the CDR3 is TGCGCCAGCAGCCAGCAGGTGGGCTACGAGCAGTACTTC.

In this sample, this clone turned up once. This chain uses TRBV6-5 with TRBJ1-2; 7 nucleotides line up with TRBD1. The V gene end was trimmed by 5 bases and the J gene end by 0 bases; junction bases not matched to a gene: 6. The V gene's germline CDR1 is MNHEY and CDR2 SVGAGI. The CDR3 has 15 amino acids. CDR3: CASSPNRGPNYGYTF. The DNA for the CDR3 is TGTGCCAGCAGTCCCAACAGGGGACCTAACTATGGCTACACCTTC.

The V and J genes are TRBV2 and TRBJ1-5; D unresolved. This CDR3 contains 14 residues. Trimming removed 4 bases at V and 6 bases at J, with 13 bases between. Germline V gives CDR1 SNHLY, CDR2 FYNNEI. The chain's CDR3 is CASSVKGFGQPQHF. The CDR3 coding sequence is TGTGCCAGCAGTGTTAAAGGGTTTGGTCAGCCCCAGCATTTT. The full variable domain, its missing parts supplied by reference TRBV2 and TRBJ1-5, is EPEVTQTPSHQVTQMGQEVILRCVPISNHLYFYWYRQILGQKVEFLVSFYNNEISEKSEIFDDQFSVERPDGSNFTLKIRSTKLEDSAMYFCASSVKGFGQPQHFGDGTRLSIL.

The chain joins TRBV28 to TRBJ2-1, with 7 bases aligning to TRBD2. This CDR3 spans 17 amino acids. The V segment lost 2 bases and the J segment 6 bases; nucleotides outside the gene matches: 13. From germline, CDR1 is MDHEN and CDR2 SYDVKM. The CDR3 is CASSLEPGLGIGNEQFF. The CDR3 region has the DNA TGTGCCAGCAGTTTAGAGCCCGGACTAGGAATAGGCAATGAGCAGTTCTTC.

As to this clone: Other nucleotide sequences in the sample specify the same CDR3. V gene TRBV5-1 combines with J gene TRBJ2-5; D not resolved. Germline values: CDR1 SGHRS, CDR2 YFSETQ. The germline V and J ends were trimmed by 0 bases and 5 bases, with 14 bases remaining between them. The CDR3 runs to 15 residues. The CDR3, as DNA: TGCGCCAGCAGCTTGGACGGAACCTTGCAGGAGACCCAGTACTTC. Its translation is CASSLDGTLQETQYF.

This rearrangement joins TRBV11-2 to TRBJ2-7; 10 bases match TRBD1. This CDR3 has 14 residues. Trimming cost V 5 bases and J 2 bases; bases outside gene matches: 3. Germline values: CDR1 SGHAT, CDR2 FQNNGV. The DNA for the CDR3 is TGTGCCAGCAGCCAAGACAGGGGGCCCTACGAGCAGTACTTC. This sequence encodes CASSQDRGPYEQYF.